This TCR beta chain was recorded in a study of identical twins. Germline V lookup: CDR1 LNHNV, CDR2 YYDKDF (reference sequence). The germline V and J ends were trimmed by 5 bases and 1 base, with 17 bases remaining between them. The CDR3 extends over 16 amino acids. Study results and caveats: These conclusions were based on statistical analysis (cross-sectional, not following the same donors). Beta clonotypes that were abundant in cord blood contained fewer insertions, a pattern absent from memory repertoires.

A remark on this clonotype: Its specificity is unknown.

TCRdb reprocessed the 5' RACE reads with MiXCR, giving one entry per CDR3 protein. This table has a few hundred thousand distinct CDR3 sequences, about 12% appearing once. The data also belong to a second study, concerning yellow fever vaccine responses in identical twins.

V and J are TRBV15 and TRBJ2-5; no reliable D call. This TCR was sampled from a woman in her late teens or twenties in good health. Input material: CD8+ T cells sorted from blood. CDR3 nucleotides: TGTGCCACCAGCGCATTATCGGACCTAATCCAAGAGACCCAGTACTTC. This encodes CATSALSDLIQETQYF.